This record concerns one T cell receptor beta chain sequence. The target antigen is unknown. This sample is drawn from a study of regulatory T cells in long-lasting Graves disease. Regarding time point: newly diagnosed GD, antithyroid drugs for less than 3 months. PBMC RNA was the source of the TCR library. Study-wide results and limits: Relative to newly diagnosed Graves' patients, persistent ones had lower TCR diversity.

There are 14 residues in the CDR3. Germline lookup yields CDR1 DFQATT and CDR2 SNEGSKA (reference sequence). The germline V and J ends were trimmed by 3 bases and 7 bases, with 15 bases remaining between them. CDR3 regions were amplified by Arm-PCR using iRepertoire HTBI primers to build TCR beta libraries. In the original analysis: Across samples, roughly 58 TRBV and about 15 TRBJ segments were found. TCRdb passed the multiplex PCR reads through MiXCR, listing each CDR3 protein once. These V and J calls originate from TCRdb's pipeline instead of the authors' own analysis. The data hold about 520,000 distinct CDR3 sequences, with approximately 12% observed a single time. Separately, the same data were catalogued under a study of T cells in Graves' hyperthyroidism and ophthalmopathy. That source notes: The HTBI primer set was used in a first-round RT-PCR of the TCR CDR3.

The source was peripheral blood mononuclear cells (PBMCs), collected at new diagnosis, from a patient treated with antithyroid drugs. This clonotype originated in a woman aged 25 to 39 with Graves disease. The J gene is TRBJ1-4, the V gene TRBV20-1, with D possibly being TRBD1 (6 bases). The CDR3 region has the DNA TGCAGTGCTAGCGACACGGGGGCGGGTGAAAAACTGTTTTTT. Its translation: CSASDTGAGEKLFF.